The 32 T cell receptor beta chains given below trace back to one sample, sequenced in a study of CD8+CD57+ T cells in acquired aplastic anemia. All patients picked for sequencing had shown, by flow cytometry, an expansion of CD8+CD57+ cells. Genomic DNA, serving as template, underwent TCR beta VDJ and CDR3 profiling. MiXCR, applied by TCRdb to the reads, yields one record per CDR3 protein. The data contain under 350,000 distinct CDR3 sequences, 45% to 65% of them singletons. The sequencing sample was made of sorted CD4+, CD8+, or CD8+CD57+ T cells (not recorded which) from PBMCs. The receptors shown here come from a human donor with aplastic anemia.

This chain connects TRBV6-2 or TRBV6-3 to TRBJ1-5; no firm D call. V gave up 8 bases and J gave up 0 bases, with 8 bases separating them. CDR1 is MNHEY, CDR2 SVGEGT, per germline. The CDR3 is 13 amino acids. The CDR3 protein is CASQEYSNQPQHF. In DNA form, the CDR3 reads TGTGCCAGCCAAGAATATAGCAATCAGCCCCAGCATTTT.

The V gene is TRBV19, the J gene TRBJ2-6, with D perhaps TRBD1 (6 bases). Trimming removed 7 bases at V and 2 bases at J, with 9 bases between. The germline V gene has CDR1 LNHDA and CDR2 SQIVND (reference sequence). This CDR3 has 14 amino acids. The CDR3 protein is CASTGAAGANVLTF. The CDR3, as DNA: TGTGCCAGTACAGGGGCGGCTGGGGCCAACGTCCTGACTTTC.

The V gene is TRBV7-9, the J gene TRBJ2-7; 9 bases line up with TRBD2. Trimming removed 6 bases from V and 7 bases from J; junction bases left unmatched: 7. The CDR3 has 13 residues. From germline, CDR1 is SEHNR and CDR2 FQNEAQ (reference sequence). The CDR3 DNA sequence: TGTGCCAGCAGAATTGCGGGGGGGCGGGAGCAGTACTTC. Translating it yields CASRIAGGREQYF.

The chain carries TRBV7-9 and TRBJ2-5; D may be TRBD2 (6 bases). The CDR3 is 12 residues long. V was shortened by 6 bases and J by 4 bases, with 9 bases between the two germline ends. Germline lookup yields CDR1 SEHNR and CDR2 FQNEAQ (reference sequence). The DNA of the CDR3 is TGTGCCAGCAGAACCGGGGGAGAGACCCAGTACTTC. Translation: CASRTGGETQYF.

This chain uses TRBV29-1 with TRBJ1-1; a possible D gene is TRBD1 (5 bases). The V end was cut by 7 bases, the J end by 1 base, with 16 bases between. This CDR3 comprises 14 residues. The germline CDR1 and CDR2 sequences are SQVTM and ANQGSEA. CDR3 region: CSAVTGATNTEAFF. In nucleotides, the CDR3 is TGCAGCGCGGTTACAGGAGCCACGAACACTGAAGCTTTCTTT.

The V call is TRBV7-3, the J call TRBJ1-2, with D perhaps matching TRBD1 (6 bases). V gave up 2 bases and J gave up 8 bases, with 24 bases separating them. This CDR3 is 17 amino acids long. The V gene's germline CDR1 is SGHTA and CDR2 FQGTGA. The CDR3 loop reads CASSLLGRALQGLGYTF. CDR3 bases: TGTGCCAGCAGCTTATTAGGCAGGGCCCTCCAGGGGTTGGGCTACACCTTC.

CDR3 sequence: CSASFLAGGKPEQYF. CDR3 in DNA: TGCAGTGCTAGTTTTCTAGCGGGGGGGAAGCCCGAGCAGTACTTC. This chain uses TRBV20-1 with TRBJ2-7; 12 nucleotides align to TRBD2. This CDR3 comprises 15 residues. The V gene's germline CDR1 is DFQATT and CDR2 SNEGSKA (reference sequence). V lost 3 bases, J lost 6 bases, and 9 bases stayed unmatched.

This clonotype was detected only a few times. The chain joins TRBV18 to TRBJ1-1; possibly TRBD1 for D (5 bases). CDR1 and CDR2 from the germline V gene are KGHSH and LQKENI. CDR3 length equals 15 residues. Trimming pared 2 bases from V and 1 base from J, leaving 11 bases between. CDR3 nucleotide sequence: TGTGCCAGCTCACCAAACGTGGGACCGAACACTGAAGCTTTCTTT. Translated: CASSPNVGPNTEAFF.

This clonotype occurred a few times. This may arise from a read error, as a much more abundant clone is one base away. The V and J genes are TRBV3-1 and TRBJ2-5; D uncertain. Germline V gene lookup returns CDR1 LGHDT and CDR2 YNNKEL (reference sequence). V was cut by 1 base and J by 5 bases, with 8 bases left in between. CDR3 length equals 13 residues. The CDR3 protein is CASSQADAETQYF. In nucleotides, the CDR3 is TGTGCCAGCAGCCAAGCAGATGCGGAGACCCAGTACTTC.

The rearrangement joins TRBV14 to TRBJ2-6; no firm D call. Germline CDR1 and CDR2: SGHDN and FVKESK. Trimming stripped 3 bases from V and 0 bases from J, with 12 bases between. The CDR3 sequence is 17 residues long. Here the CDR3 DNA reads TGTGCCAGCAGCCACGGTTGGGTCAGCTCTGGGGCCAACGTCCTGACTTTC. Encoded protein: CASSHGWVSSGANVLTF.

This clonotype was seen at least ten times. The chain combines TRBV12-3 or TRBV12-4 with TRBJ1-2, with D possibly TRBD1 on 6 matching bases. This CDR3 comprises 11 residues. V gave up 5 bases and J gave up 9 bases, with 10 bases separating them. The DNA of the CDR3 is TGTGCCAGCAGTCCCCAGGGGAGCTACACCTTC. Its translation: CASSPQGSYTF.

A remark on this clonotype: Since no conserved phenylalanine or tryptophan closes the CDR3, a read error is the likely cause. The gene calls are TRBV7-9 and TRBJ1-1; D possibly corresponds to TRBD1 (5 bases). Germline CDR1 and CDR2: SEHNR and FQNEAQ (reference sequence). CDR3 length: 13 residues. The DNA for the CDR3 is TGTGCCAGCAGCTTAGACAGGAACATTGAAGCTTTCTCT. It yields the protein CASSLDRNIEAFS.

This clonotype came up many times. This rearrangement joins TRBV20-1 to TRBJ2-1, with 11 bases that match TRBD2. The V gene's germline CDR1 is DFQATT and CDR2 SNEGSKA (reference sequence). V shed 3 bases and J 4 bases; nucleotides not matched to a gene: 8. CDR3 length: 16 residues. The CDR3 DNA is TGCAGTGCTAGGATAGCGGGGGGGCCAGTGTACAATGAGCAGTTCTTC. It specifies CSARIAGGPVYNEQFF.

This sequence joins TRBV25-1 and TRBJ2-1, with D possibly being TRBD2 (5 bases). The CDR3 is 13 amino acids. Trimming cost V 6 bases and J 7 bases, with 13 bases left between them. The V gene's germline CDR1 is MGHDK and CDR2 SYGVNS. The chain's CDR3 is CASRSSVTNEQFF. CDR3 in DNA: TGTGCCAGCAGAAGTAGCGTGACTAATGAGCAGTTCTTC. The complete variable domain, with remaining parts taken from reference TRBV25-1 and TRBJ2-1, reads EADIYQTPRYLVIGTGKKITLECSQTMGHDKMYWYQQDPGMELHLIHYSYGVNSTEKGDLSSESTVSRIRTEHFPLTLESARPSHTSQYLCASRSSVTNEQFFGPGTRLTVL.

As regards this clonotype: The junction differs from germline at one of its ends, possibly a read error. The chain carries TRBV24-1 and TRBJ2-1, with a possible D match to TRBD2 (6 bases). CDR3 size: 17 residues. Per the germline V gene, CDR1 is KGHDR and CDR2 is SFDVKD. CDR3 in DNA: TGTGCCAGCAGTGAAGGGTTAGGGCTAGCGTCAGACAACGAGCAGTTCTTC. This encodes CASSEGLGLASDNEQFF.

This clonotype showed up many times. This chain connects TRBV25-1 to TRBJ1-2; no clear D gene. The CDR3 loop spans 11 amino acids. Germline V lookup: CDR1 MGHDK, CDR2 SYGVNS. V gave up 6 bases and J gave up 2 bases, with 4 bases separating them. CDR3 protein: CASSGNYGYTF. The CDR3 DNA follows: TGTGCCAGCAGCGGGAACTATGGCTACACCTTC.

The chain has TRBV2 and TRBJ2-3; 9 positions match TRBD1. Germline CDR1 and CDR2: SNHLY and FYNNEI. With V trimmed by 5 bases and J by 7 bases, 16 bases remained unmatched. The CDR3 totals 17 residues. Written as DNA, the CDR3 is TGTGCCAGCAGTCGTAAGTGGATCGGGACAGGGAATAATACGCAGTATTTT. It specifies CASSRKWIGTGNNTQYF.

This clonotype occurred many times. The rearrangement uses TRBV20-1 and TRBJ2-7; TRBD2 aligns across 11 bases. Germline loops: CDR1 DFQATT, CDR2 SNEGSKA (reference sequence). The V gene end was trimmed by 8 bases and the J gene end by 6 bases; junction bases not matched to a gene: 12. CDR3 length equals 14 residues. The CDR3 region has the DNA TGCAGTTTCCTTTCACTAGCGGGGGCCAGCGAGCAGTACTTC. Translating gives CSFLSLAGASEQYF.

This chain joins TRBV19 and TRBJ2-1; 10 bases map to TRBD2. V was clipped by 5 bases and J by 5 bases; unmatched bases: 9. CDR1 is LNHDA, CDR2 SQIVND, per germline (reference sequence). CDR3 length: 16 amino acids. This CDR3 reads CASSGASGRSNNEQFF. The CDR3 DNA reads as TGTGCCAGTAGTGGTGCTAGCGGGAGATCCAACAATGAGCAGTTCTTC. The full variable domain, with the rest looked up from reference TRBV19 and TRBJ2-1, is DGGITQSPKYLFRKEGQNVTLSCEQNLNHDAMYWYRQDPGQGLRLIYYSQIVNDFQKGDIAEGYSVSREKKESFPLTVTSAQKNPTAFYLCASSGASGRSNNEQFFGPGTRLTVL.

This chain links TRBV15 with TRBJ2-7; 12 nucleotides align to TRBD2. Germline lookup yields CDR1 LNHNV and CDR2 YYDKDF (reference sequence). The junction had 4 bases not matched to a gene; V was cut back by 1 base and J by 3 bases. This CDR3 region has 16 residues. The CDR3 sequence: CATSRGASGGGYEQYF. The CDR3 region has the DNA TGTGCCACCAGCAGAGGAGCTAGCGGGGGGGGCTACGAGCAGTACTTC. The full variable domain, with the rest looked up from reference TRBV15 and TRBJ2-7, is DAMVIQNPRYQVTQFGKPVTLSCSQTLNHNVMYWYQQKSSQAPKLLFHYYDKDFNNEADTPDNFQSRRPNTSFCFLDIRSPGLGDTAMYLCATSRGASGGGYEQYFGPGTRLTVT.

The rearrangement links TRBV29-1 to TRBJ2-1; D perhaps matches TRBD2 (6 bases). CDR1 and CDR2 from the germline V gene are SQVTM and ANQGSEA. Trimming pared 3 bases from V and 2 bases from J, leaving 8 bases between. The CDR3 contains 13 residues. The CDR3, as DNA: TGCAGCGTTGAGGGAGGCGCCTACAATGAGCAGTTCTTC. It encodes CSVEGGAYNEQFF.

At least ten counts were recorded for this clonotype. This chain uses TRBV5-6 with TRBJ1-2, with D uncertain. Germline loops: CDR1 SGHDT, CDR2 YYEEEE. V was shortened by 1 base and J by 8 bases, with 9 bases between the two germline ends. The CDR3 totals 12 residues. The CDR3 sequence is CASSLSARGYTF. CDR3 DNA sequence: TGTGCCAGCAGCTTGTCGGCTCGGGGCTACACCTTC.

This clonotype has a count of ten or more. This chain connects TRBV6-2 or TRBV6-3 to TRBJ2-1; D possibly uses TRBD1 or TRBD2 (5 bases each). Trimming removed 10 bases from V and 9 bases from J, with 13 bases in between. The CDR3 is 11 amino acids. The germline CDR1 and CDR2 sequences are MNHEY and SVGEGT. The DNA for the CDR3 is TGTGCCACCGGCCTGGGGGTTGAGCAGTTCTTC. Its protein product is CATGLGVEQFF.

The chain has TRBV9 and TRBJ1-4; 10 bases map to TRBD1. From germline, CDR1 is SGDLS and CDR2 YYNGEE. There are 15 residues in the CDR3. J gave up 8 bases and V 3 bases, and 7 bases lay outside the gene matches. CDR3 in DNA: TGTGCCAGCAGCGGAGGAGGGACAGGGGAAGAAAAACTGTTTTTT. Residues: CASSGGGTGEEKLFF.

This clonotype was observed many times. The chain uses TRBV2 and TRBJ2-1, with 10 bases that match TRBD2. The CDR3 contains 15 residues. CDR1 and CDR2 (germline): SNHLY, FYNNEI. V lost 9 bases, J lost 7 bases, and 12 bases stayed unmatched. The CDR3, as DNA: TGTGCCAGGGGGCAAAGCGGGAGGGCCGGAAATGAGCAGTTCTTC. This translates into CARGQSGRAGNEQFF.

This clonotype has a single count. The chain uses TRBV7-9 and TRBJ2-7, with D perhaps TRBD1 (7 bases). Germline assignment: CDR1 SEHNR and CDR2 FQNEAQ (reference sequence). Trimming pared 0 bases from V and 1 base from J, leaving 13 bases between. The length of the CDR3 is 16 residues. DNA of the CDR3: TGTGCCAGCAGCTTAGCGCGCGGGACAGCGTCCTACGAGCAGTACTTC. This translates into CASSLARGTASYEQYF.

This clonotype has at least ten counts. V and J are TRBV4-2 and TRBJ2-2, with 8 bases fitting TRBD2. The V and J ends lost 0 bases and 7 bases, in that order; junction bases with no gene match: 7. The CDR3 has 16 residues. In germline, CDR1 is LGHNA, CDR2 YNFKEQ. CDR3 sequence reads: CASSQDFGGASGELFF. CDR3 DNA: TGTGCCAGCAGCCAAGATTTCGGGGGGGCGAGCGGGGAGCTGTTTTTT.

In this sample, this clonotype turned up many times. V usage is TRBV2 and J usage is TRBJ1-1; a weak D match, TRBD1 (5 bases). This CDR3 is 14 amino acids long. CDR1 is SNHLY, CDR2 FYNNEI, per germline. Trimming removed 3 bases from V and 0 bases from J, with 8 bases in between. DNA of the CDR3: TGTGCCAGCAGTGATGGGGGGGTGAACACTGAAGCTTTCTTT. Amino acid sequence: CASSDGGVNTEAFF.

V is TRBV15 and J is TRBJ2-7; D perhaps matches TRBD1 (5 bases). CDR1 is LNHNV and CDR2 is YYDKDF in the germline V gene (reference sequence). V was cut by 0 bases and J by 6 bases, with 12 bases left in between. This CDR3 is 14 amino acids long. The CDR3 sequence: CATSRDVQGSEQYF. The DNA of the CDR3 is TGTGCCACCAGCAGAGATGTCCAGGGATCCGAGCAGTACTTC.

This clonotype was detected once. The CDR3 coding sequence is TGTGCCAGCAGCTTTCTTGTCCCTAGCGGGAACTCCTACGAGCAGTACTTC. This encodes CASSFLVPSGNSYEQYF. The chain employs TRBV7-9 and TRBJ2-7, with 9 nucleotides matching TRBD2. The germline CDR1 and CDR2 sequences are SEHNR and FQNEAQ (reference sequence). The CDR3 is 17 residues long. V was pared by 3 bases and J by 0 bases, with 9 bases of the junction left unmatched.

This clonotype has ten or more counts. The rearrangement links TRBV6-1 to TRBJ2-7; D ambiguous. The V gene's germline CDR1 is MNHNS and CDR2 SASEGT. The CDR3 runs 19 residues. V was trimmed by 4 bases and J by 1 base, leaving 26 bases between them. CDR3 in DNA: TGTGCCAGCAGTGCTTATTCCAGCAAAAGTAGGTCCCGATCCTACGAGCAGTACTTC. Amino acid sequence: CASSAYSSKSRSRSYEQYF.

This clonotype was counted once. The chain has TRBV7-3 and TRBJ2-1; D might be TRBD2 (7 bases). The CDR3 loop spans 13 amino acids. Germline V gives CDR1 SGHTA, CDR2 FQGTGA. Trimming shortened V by 1 base and J by 7 bases, and 8 bases separated the two germline ends. CDR3 DNA sequence: TGTGCCAGCAGCTTAAAGGGGGGGAATGAGCAGTTCTTC. It encodes CASSLKGGNEQFF.